What follows is one TCR beta chain and its context. Measured with immunoSEQ multiplex PCR; TCRdb has only the in-frame clones, and not every one. The data contain around 95,000 clones, around 93% of them singletons. J was trimmed by 7 bases and V by 1 base; bases with no gene match: 4. The CDR3 contains 14 residues. CDR1 and CDR2 (germline): SGHVS, FQNEAQ. With baseline, cycle 4 day 1, and cycle 7 day 1 as timepoints, blood was sampled. This entry is derived from a study of OX40 agonist ivuxolimab in advanced cancers. Study overall: Partial response was recorded in three patients: one hepatocellular carcinoma and two cutaneous melanoma cases.

Material: CD4+ or CD8+ T cells sorted from blood, obtained in a trial of the OX40 agonist ivuxolimab. The receptor was isolated from an adult with an advanced solid tumor such as melanoma, head and neck, liver or kidney cancer. The chain combines TRBV7-8 with TRBJ1-2; TRBD1 matches 9 bases. The CDR3 DNA is TGTGCCAGCAGCTTAGTACAGGGGGCCGTTGGCTACACCTTC. This gives the protein CASSLVQGAVGYTF.